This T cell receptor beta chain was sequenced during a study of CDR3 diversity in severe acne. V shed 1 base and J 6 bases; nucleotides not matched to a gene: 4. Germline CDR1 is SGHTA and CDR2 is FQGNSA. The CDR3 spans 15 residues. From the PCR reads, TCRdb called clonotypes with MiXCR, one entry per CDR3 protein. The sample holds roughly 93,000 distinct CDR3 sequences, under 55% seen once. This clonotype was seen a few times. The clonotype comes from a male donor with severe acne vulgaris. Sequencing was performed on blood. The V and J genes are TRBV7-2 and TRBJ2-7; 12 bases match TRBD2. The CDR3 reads CASSLVLAGGREQYF. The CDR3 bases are TGTGCCAGCAGCTTAGTACTAGCGGGAGGCCGCGAGCAGTACTTC. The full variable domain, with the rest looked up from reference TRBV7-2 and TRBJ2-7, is GAGVSQSPSNKVTEKGKDVELRCDPISGHTALYWYRQSLGQGLEFLIYFQGNSAPDKSGLPSDRFSAERTGGSVSTLTIQRTQQEDSAVYLCASSLVLAGGREQYFGPGTRLTVT.